The 32 T cell receptor beta chains below come from one sample, sequenced in a study of blood T cell repertoires in COVID-19. Profiling relied on immunoSEQ multiplex PCR, and the TCRdb table lists in-frame clones only, not all of them. The table records around 300,000 clones, roughly 88% of them present only once. Sequenced: PBMCs or T cells enriched from blood (not recorded which). All receptors come from a man aged 30 to 39 who had recovered from COVID-19.

The chain employs TRBV5-1 and TRBJ2-1; TRBD2 agrees at 8 bases. This CDR3 contains 15 residues. Germline assignment: CDR1 SGHRS and CDR2 YFSETQ. V was pared by 0 bases and J by 9 bases, with 8 bases of the junction left unmatched. The CDR3 DNA sequence: TGCGCCAGCAGCTTGGGGCAGCGGGGGTATAGTGAGCAGTTCTTC. Protein: CASSLGQRGYSEQFF.

This clone turned up a few times. The genes are TRBV27 and TRBJ2-4; 14 bases are a match to TRBD2. With V trimmed by 6 bases and J by 0 bases, 7 bases remained unmatched. The CDR3 is made up of 18 amino acids. Germline V gene sequence: CDR1 MNHEY, CDR2 SMNVEV (reference sequence). CDR3 in DNA: TGTGCCAGCAGGAGTCGACTAGCGGGGGGGCTAGCCAAAAACATTCAGTACTTC. Translating gives CASRSRLAGGLAKNIQYF.

The J gene is TRBJ2-7, the V gene TRBV23-1; D remains ambiguous. TRBV23-1 counts as an open reading frame of uncertain function. The CDR3 has 9 amino acids. V gave up 10 bases and J gave up 4 bases, with 5 bases separating them. The CDR3 spells CATMYEQYF. The CDR3 nucleotides read TGCGCCACCATGTACGAGCAGTACTTC.

The chain is built from TRBV11-3 and TRBJ1-1; 9 nucleotides agree with TRBD1. Germline V CDR1 and CDR2: SGHNT, YENEEA. The CDR3 loop spans 16 amino acids. V shed 4 bases, J shed 0 bases, and the junction held 6 bases outside the gene matches. CDR3 nucleotides: TGTGCCAGCAGCTCAAAACAGGGGGCGATGAACACTGAAGCTTTCTTT. Its protein product is CASSSKQGAMNTEAFF.

This chain joins TRBV6-5 and TRBJ1-5, with D maybe TRBD1 (6 bases). V lost 2 bases, J lost 7 bases, and 9 bases lay in between. Germline CDR1 reads MNHEY; CDR2 reads SVGAGI. This CDR3 spans 13 amino acids. CDR3 loop: CASSYRDKQPQHF. The CDR3 DNA reads as TGTGCCAGCAGTTACCGGGACAAGCAGCCCCAGCATTTT.

This clone has a single count. Here the CDR3 DNA reads TGTGCCAGCAGTTTCCAACAGGCCTCGGAAGCTTTCTTT. It codes for CASSFQQASEAFF. The V call is TRBV12-3 or TRBV12-4, the J call TRBJ1-1; possible D gene TRBD1, 5 bases. The V and J ends lost 3 bases and 8 bases respectively, with 13 bases between them. CDR3 length: 13 residues.

The V gene is TRBV2, the J gene TRBJ2-2; 11 bases map to TRBD1. Trimming removed 8 bases from V and 4 bases from J; junction bases left unmatched: 3. Germline lookup yields CDR1 SNHLY and CDR2 FYNNEI. The CDR3 totals 14 residues. CDR3 region: CASLGQGGTGELFF. In DNA form, the CDR3 reads TGTGCCAGCTTGGGACAGGGGGGCACCGGGGAGCTGTTTTTT.

This sequence joins TRBV30 and TRBJ2-7; 8 positions agree with TRBD2. V lost 1 base and J lost 3; bases outside the gene matches: 5. The CDR3 consists of 14 residues. CDR1 and CDR2 from the germline V gene are GTSNPN and SVGIG (reference sequence). The CDR3 bases are TGTGCCTGGAGTGGGAATAGCGGGATCTACGAGCAGTACTTC. This encodes CAWSGNSGIYEQYF.

The CDR3 sequence: CSARDRMITEAFF. CDR3 bases: TGCAGCGCCCGGGACAGGATGATCACTGAAGCTTTCTTT. The chain is built from TRBV29-1 and TRBJ1-1, with 8 bases lining up with TRBD1. CDR1 and CDR2 (germline): SQVTM, ANQGSEA. V gave up 7 bases and J gave up 4 bases; unmatched junction bases: 8. This CDR3 has 13 residues.

V is TRBV19 and J is TRBJ1-1, with D possibly matching TRBD1 (6 bases). Trimming stripped 3 bases from V and 2 bases from J, with 16 bases between. Looked up from germline, CDR1 is LNHDA and CDR2 is SQIVND (reference sequence). This CDR3 spans 16 amino acids. For the CDR3, the DNA is TGTGCCAGTAGTATGGGCCGCCAGGGGAGTAACACTGAAGCTTTCTTT. It encodes CASSMGRQGSNTEAFF.

The chain employs TRBV7-2 and TRBJ1-2; 10 nucleotides agree with TRBD1. The CDR3 is 15 residues long. Germline V gives CDR1 SGHTA, CDR2 FQGNSA. The trim removed 5 bases at V and 4 bases at J, leaving 7 bases unmatched. The CDR3 is CASSPGTGETYGYTF. DNA of the CDR3: TGTGCCAGCAGCCCTGGGACAGGGGAGACCTATGGCTACACCTTC.

The CDR3 coding sequence is TGTGCCAGCAGCTTCCAGGGTGACGCTGAAGCTTTCTTT. It is translated as CASSFQGDAEAFF. The genes are TRBV7-6 and TRBJ1-1; possible D gene TRBD1, 5 bases. Germline loops: CDR1 SGHVS, CDR2 FNYEAQ. CDR3 length equals 13 residues. Trimming cost V 3 bases and J 6 bases, with 11 bases left between them.

The chain is built from TRBV19 and TRBJ1-6; maybe TRBD1 (6 bases). The CDR3 covers 16 residues. CDR1 and CDR2 (germline): LNHDA, SQIVND (reference sequence). V lost 5 bases and J 5 bases, leaving 16 bases between the germline ends. The CDR3 DNA sequence: TGTGCCAGTAGTGACTGGACAGCGACGGATAATTCACCCCTCCACTTT. Translated, it gives CASSDWTATDNSPLHF.

This clone occurred once. CDR3 protein: CASSPELAGIGNEQFF. The CDR3 bases are TGCGCCAGCAGTCCCGAACTAGCGGGGATAGGAAATGAGCAGTTCTTC. The chain joins TRBV4-1 to TRBJ2-1; 10 bases are a match to TRBD2. Looked up from germline, CDR1 is MGHRA and CDR2 is YSYEKL. V lost 6 bases, J lost 7 bases, and 12 bases stayed unmatched. This CDR3 is 16 amino acids long.

V usage is TRBV21-1 and J usage is TRBJ2-7; the DNA was not compared with TRBD2, the D call given in the table. TRBV21-1 represents a pseudogene. The CDR3 contains 12 residues. CDR3 coding DNA: TGTGCCGCCGGGGGGGTCTCCTACGAGCAGTACTTC. This encodes CAAGGVSYEQYF.

The chain has TRBV5-1 and TRBJ2-5, with 9 nucleotides matching TRBD1. Germline CDR1 reads SGHRS; CDR2 reads YFSETQ. The CDR3 runs 14 residues. Losses at the gene ends were 3 bases for V and 2 bases for J; bases not matched to a gene: 2. CDR3 in amino acids: CASSWGTGQETQYF. The CDR3 bases are TGCGCCAGCAGCTGGGGGACAGGGCAAGAGACCCAGTACTTC.

The V call is TRBV15, the J call TRBJ2-7, with TRBD1 matching over 7 bases. V lost 0 bases to trimming and J lost 6 bases; unmatched junction nucleotides: 8. The CDR3 is made up of 15 amino acids. Germline V CDR1 and CDR2: LNHNV, YYDKDF (reference sequence). Here the CDR3 reads CATSRDRGRGSEQYF. CDR3 DNA: TGTGCCACCAGCAGAGATCGGGGCAGGGGGAGCGAGCAGTACTTC.

The rearrangement uses TRBV9 and TRBJ2-3; 10 nucleotides line up with TRBD2. Looked up from germline, CDR1 is SGDLS and CDR2 is YYNGEE. With 3 bases clipped from V and 5 bases from J, the junction kept 9 bases outside the gene matches. The length of the CDR3 is 16 residues. CDR3: CASSALLAGALDTQYF. The CDR3 DNA sequence: TGTGCCAGCAGCGCGCTGCTAGCGGGGGCCTTAGATACGCAGTATTTT.

This clone was counted only a few times. The chain combines TRBV6-5 with TRBJ1-5; TRBD1 might be the D (6 bases). Germline CDR1 MNHEY, CDR2 SVGAGI. The CDR3 contains 13 residues. With 6 bases removed from V and 7 bases from J, the gap between germline ends came to 13 bases. CDR3 loop: CASRTGTRQPQHF. The CDR3, as DNA: TGTGCCAGCAGAACAGGGACGAGGCAGCCCCAGCATTTT.

V is TRBV5-8 and J is TRBJ2-5; 7 bases agree with TRBD1. Germline V gene sequence: CDR1 SGHTS, CDR2 YDEGEE. This CDR3 has 18 residues. V shed 0 bases, J shed 4 bases, and the junction held 15 bases outside the gene matches. CDR3 coding DNA: TGTGCCAGCAGCTTGGGGGCAGGGGGAGCCCCCCTAGCAGAGACCCAGTACTTC. Translation gives CASSLGAGGAPLAETQYF.

The genes are TRBV11-2 and TRBJ2-1, with D possibly matching TRBD2 (6 bases). The CDR3 contains 13 residues. The V and J ends lost 3 bases and 10 bases respectively, with 13 bases between them. Germline V CDR1 and CDR2: SGHAT, FQNNGV. CDR3 bases: TGTGCCAGCAGCTTGGGTTTACGGGGGGAGCAGTTCTTC. This sequence encodes CASSLGLRGEQFF. Filled out from reference TRBV11-2 and TRBJ2-1, the complete variable domain reads EAGVAQSPRYKIIEKRQSVAFWCNPISGHATLYWYQQILGQGPKLLIQFQNNGVVDDSQLPKDRFSAERLKGVDSTLKIQPAKLEDSAVYLCASSLGLRGEQFFGPGTRLTVL.

The chain recombines TRBV5-8 with TRBJ1-5, with 8 bases aligning to TRBD1. The CDR3 totals 15 residues. Losses at the gene ends were 0 bases for V and 6 bases for J; bases not matched to a gene: 5. Per the germline V gene, CDR1 is SGHTS and CDR2 is YDEGEE. The CDR3 is CASSLGRGQGQPQHF. Here the CDR3 DNA reads TGTGCCAGCAGCTTGGGCAGGGGGCAGGGTCAGCCCCAGCATTTT.

V and J are TRBV28 and TRBJ1-1, with 7 bases matching TRBD1. This CDR3 is built from 15 residues. Germline CDR1 MDHEN, CDR2 SYDVKM. V trimming: 5 bases; J trimming: 1 base; junction bases outside the gene matches: 7. The CDR3 protein is CASSQSRGKNTEAFF. CDR3 nucleotide sequence: TGTGCCAGCAGTCAATCCAGGGGGAAGAACACTGAAGCTTTCTTT.

The genes are TRBV4-1 and TRBJ2-3; tentatively, D is TRBD1 (5 bases). V was shortened by 0 bases and J by 2 bases, with 15 bases between the two germline ends. CDR1 and CDR2 (germline): MGHRA, YSYEKL. This CDR3 comprises 17 residues. CDR3: CASSQDPPGNPTDTQYF. CDR3 sequence (DNA): TGCGCCAGCAGCCAAGATCCCCCAGGGAACCCCACAGATACGCAGTATTTT.

This sequence joins TRBV30 and TRBJ1-1; TRBD1 agrees at 8 bases. CDR3 length: 15 amino acids. The junction had 9 bases not matched to a gene; V was cut back by 2 bases and J by 4 bases. The germline V gene has CDR1 GTSNPN and CDR2 SVGIG (reference sequence). CDR3 DNA: TGTGCCTGGAGTTTCGGGACAGGTTTAGTCACTGAAGCTTTCTTT. Translated: CAWSFGTGLVTEAFF.

For the CDR3, the DNA is TGTGCCAGCTCACACGACAGGGGCCGCTATAATTCACCCCTCCACTTT. The encoded protein is CASSHDRGRYNSPLHF. V gene TRBV18 combines with J gene TRBJ1-6; 8 positions agree with TRBD1. The J segment lost 3 bases and the V segment lost 4 bases, leaving 5 bases of the junction unmatched. CDR3 length: 16 residues. Germline V gene sequence: CDR1 KGHSH, CDR2 LQKENI.

The chain employs TRBV5-6 and TRBJ2-5; TRBD1 agrees at 7 bases. The V and J ends lost 7 bases and 5 bases, in that order; junction bases with no gene match: 8. This CDR3 is built from 13 residues. Germline V gives CDR1 SGHDT, CDR2 YYEEEE. This chain's CDR3 is CASHDRDGETQYF. The CDR3 region has the DNA TGTGCCAGCCATGACAGGGATGGCGAGACCCAGTACTTC.

The V and J genes are TRBV3-1 (or the pseudogene TRBV3-2) and TRBJ2-1; TRBD1 aligns across 9 bases. Unmatched junction bases numbered 12, after V lost 3 bases and J lost 6 bases. This CDR3 is 17 amino acids long. From germline, CDR1 is LGHDT and CDR2 YNNKEL (reference sequence). The CDR3, as DNA: TGTGCCAGCAGCCATGTATGGTCCGGGACAGGGCTCAATGAGCAGTTCTTC. As protein: CASSHVWSGTGLNEQFF.

The chain is built from TRBV9 and TRBJ2-5, with TRBD2 matching 14 bases. The ends lost 4 bases at V and 4 bases at J; junction bases unmatched: 3. CDR1 is SGDLS, CDR2 YYNGEE, per germline. The CDR3 is made up of 15 amino acids. The CDR3 nucleotides are TGTGCCAGCAGCCCCGGGACTAGCGGGGGAGAGACCCAGTACTTC. It specifies CASSPGTSGGETQYF.

Worth noting for this clone: This sample also contains other DNA sequences that code for the same CDR3. V and J are TRBV9 and TRBJ1-1; the D gene is possibly TRBD1 (5 bases). There are 13 residues in the CDR3. Germline loops: CDR1 SGDLS, CDR2 YYNGEE. Trimming cost V 2 bases and J 6 bases, with 11 bases left between them. This chain's CDR3 is CASSVEGGAEAFF. Written as DNA, the CDR3 is TGTGCCAGCAGCGTCGAAGGAGGGGCTGAAGCTTTCTTT.

Here the CDR3 reads CASSYGDSSGANVLTF. CDR3 nucleotides: TGTGCCAGCAGTTACGGGGACAGCTCTGGGGCCAACGTCCTGACTTTC. J is TRBJ2-6 and V is TRBV6-5; 7 nucleotides match TRBD1. J gave up 0 bases and V 2 bases, and 1 base lay outside the gene matches. CDR1 is MNHEY, CDR2 SVGAGI, per germline. The CDR3 sequence is 16 residues long.

The V gene is TRBV4-2, the J gene TRBJ1-6; TRBD1 matches 7 bases. The CDR3 sequence is 16 residues long. The germline V gene has CDR1 LGHNA and CDR2 YNFKEQ. V shed 0 bases and J 6 bases; nucleotides not matched to a gene: 5. CDR3 region: CASSQETGISNSPLHF. The CDR3, as DNA: TGTGCCAGCAGCCAAGAGACAGGGATATCTAATTCACCCCTCCACTTT.